This T cell receptor beta chain was recorded in a study of CD8+CD57+ T cells in acquired aplastic anemia. Study in general: CD4+ and CD8+ cells, once sorted, gave DNA averaging 3.2 ug. Study results and limitations: The number of CD8+ CDR3 sequences shared by patients and controls was fewer than 35. CD8+ Simpson's diversity did not differ significantly between patients and controls.

CDR3 size: 14 residues. Per germline, CDR1 SGDLS and CDR2 YYNGEE. Trimming cost V 6 bases and J 2 bases; bases outside gene matches: 5. The template used for profiling TCR beta VDJ and CDR3 was genomic DNA. One entry per CDR3 protein, called by TCRdb with MiXCR from the reads. The sample lists under 350,000 distinct CDR3 sequences, under 65% occurring once. Points on this clonotype: The antigen remains undetermined.

Individuals selected for sequencing had exhibited CD8+CD57+ cell expansion on flow cytometry. Each patient carried a diagnosis of severe acquired aplastic anemia. The sequencing sample was made of sorted CD4+, CD8+, or CD8+CD57+ T cells (not recorded which) from PBMCs. The rearrangement links TRBV9 to TRBJ2-7, with TRBD1 matching over 10 bases. The source of this sequence is a human donor with aplastic anemia. CDR3 loop: CASNGQGEPYEQYF. The CDR3 DNA sequence: TGTGCCAGCAATGGACAGGGGGAACCCTACGAGCAGTACTTC. The variable domain in full, with the rest retrieved from reference TRBV9 and TRBJ2-7, is DSGVTQTPKHLITATGQRVTLRCSPRSGDLSVYWYQQSLDQGLQFLIQYYNGEERAKGNILERFSAQQFPDLHSELNLSSLELGDSALYFCASNGQGEPYEQYFGPGTRLTVT.